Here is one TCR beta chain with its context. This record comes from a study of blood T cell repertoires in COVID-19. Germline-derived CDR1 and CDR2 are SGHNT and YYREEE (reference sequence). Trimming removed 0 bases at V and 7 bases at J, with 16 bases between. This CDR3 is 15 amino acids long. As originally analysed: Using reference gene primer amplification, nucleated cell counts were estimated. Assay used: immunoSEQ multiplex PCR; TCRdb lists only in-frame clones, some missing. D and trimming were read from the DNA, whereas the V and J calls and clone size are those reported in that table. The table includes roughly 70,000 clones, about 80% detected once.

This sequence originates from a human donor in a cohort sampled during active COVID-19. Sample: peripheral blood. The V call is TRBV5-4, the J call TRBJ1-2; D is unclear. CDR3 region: CASSLAGVQTSGYTF. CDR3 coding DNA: TGTGCCAGCAGCTTGGCCGGGGTTCAGACGAGTGGCTACACCTTC.